This T cell receptor beta chain was sequenced during a study of blood T cell repertoires in COVID-19. Overall study: Italy, Spain and the United States were the sources of the convalescent and acute COVID-19 samples.

Categorization into cohorts depended on clinical history that participants reported. Trimming shortened V by 5 bases and J by 6 bases, and 13 bases separated the two germline ends. Germline CDR1 MDHEN, CDR2 SYDVKM. This CDR3 spans 13 amino acids. Per the study methods: Estimates of nucleated cell counts were drawn from the amplification of reference gene primers. Measured with immunoSEQ multiplex PCR; TCRdb has only the in-frame clones, and not every one. V, J and clone size reflect that table, while D and trimming were determined from the DNA. Among about 160,000 clones listed, 82% were seen once. Sequencing was done on a sample of PBMCs or T cells enriched from blood (not recorded which). The chain recombines TRBV28 with TRBJ2-5; D possibly corresponds to TRBD2 (5 bases). This receptor was taken from a man aged 55 to 69 who had recovered from COVID-19. This chain's CDR3 is CASSKLAVKTQYF. Here the CDR3 DNA reads TGTGCCAGCAGTAAGCTAGCTGTGAAGACCCAGTACTTC.